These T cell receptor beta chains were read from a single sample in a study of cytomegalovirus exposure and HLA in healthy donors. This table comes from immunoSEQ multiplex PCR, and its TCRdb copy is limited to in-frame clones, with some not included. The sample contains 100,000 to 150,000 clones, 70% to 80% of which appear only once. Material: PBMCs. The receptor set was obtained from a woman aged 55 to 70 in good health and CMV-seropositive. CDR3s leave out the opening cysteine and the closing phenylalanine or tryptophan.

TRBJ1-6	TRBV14	ASSHQHGGSGSPLH
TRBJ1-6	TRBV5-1	ASSTGEGSYNSPLH
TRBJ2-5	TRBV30	AWGRGGGGARETQY
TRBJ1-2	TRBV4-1	ASSQDRTGYGYT
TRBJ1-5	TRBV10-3	AISESSLTGGEQPQH
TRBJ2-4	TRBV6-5	ASSTGDGNIQY
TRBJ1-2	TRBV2	ASSLDSFLYGYT
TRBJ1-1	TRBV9	ASSRDRVNTEAF
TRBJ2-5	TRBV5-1	ASSLGDRYEETQY
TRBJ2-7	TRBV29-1	SVVIQDRAYEQY
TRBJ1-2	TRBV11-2	ASSLIGPGLDF
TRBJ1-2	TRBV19	ASSPSLGANYGYT
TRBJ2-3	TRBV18	ASSPTPPLAGGADTQY
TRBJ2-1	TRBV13	ASSPTGQGGYNEQF
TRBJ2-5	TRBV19	ASSINGGGFRETQY
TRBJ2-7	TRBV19	ASSRRGSPSYEQY
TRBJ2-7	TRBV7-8	ASSLVRVSYEQY
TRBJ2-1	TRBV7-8	ASSLETGGQLGQF
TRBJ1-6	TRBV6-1	ASSDLGVGHSPLH
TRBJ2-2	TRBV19	ASRNSGGARSPGELF
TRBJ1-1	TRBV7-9	ASSLSQGEAF
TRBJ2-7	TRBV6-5	ASSYSVGRGYEQY
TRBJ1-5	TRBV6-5	ASSYSAQGADQPQH
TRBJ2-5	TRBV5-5	ASSSAGTVRTQY
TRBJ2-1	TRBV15	ATSSNYNEQF
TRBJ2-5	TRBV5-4	ASSLGRGQETQY
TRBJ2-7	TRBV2	ASSFLGTGNEQY
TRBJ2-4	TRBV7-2	ASSSPLNIQY
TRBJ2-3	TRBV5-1	ASSLAFSSGVSDTQY